What follows are 25 T cell receptor beta chains derived from one specimen sequenced in a study of a mutant IDH1 vaccine in newly diagnosed glioma. Their recognized antigens are unknown. As for time point: week 5, during vaccination. Every vaccine dose comprised 300 ug of mutant IDH1 20-mer peptide plus topical imiquimod. The assay was immunoSEQ multiplex PCR, and TCRdb's table has in-frame clones only and misses some. This sample has around 52,000 clones, with approximately 90% found just once. The input for sequencing was PBMCs, taken from a glioma patient whose treatment included an IDH1 peptide vaccine. These receptors were obtained from a woman aged 40 to 50 with glioma.

The J gene is TRBJ2-5, the V gene TRBV27; a weak D match, TRBD1 (6 bases). V was trimmed by 6 bases and J by 1 base, leaving 21 bases between them. The CDR3 has 17 amino acids. Germline assignment: CDR1 MNHEY and CDR2 SMNVEV (reference sequence). CDR3 in amino acids: CASSTTSRGMAQETQYF. The DNA for the CDR3 is TGTGCCAGCAGCACTACCTCAAGGGGGATGGCCCAAGAGACCCAGTACTTC.

V is TRBV10-2 and J is TRBJ2-7, with 12 bases lining up with TRBD2. J lost 2 bases, V lost 3 bases, and 5 bases had no gene match. CDR1 and CDR2 from the germline V gene are WSHSY and SAAADI. CDR3 length: 16 residues. CDR3: CASSELAGGRTYEQYF. DNA of the CDR3: TGCGCCAGCAGTGAACTAGCGGGAGGCCGCACCTACGAGCAGTACTTC.

The V call is TRBV27, the J call TRBJ1-4, with D maybe TRBD1 (5 bases). Trimming took 6 bases from V and 4 from J, leaving 15 bases between them. CDR3 size: 15 residues. The germline V gene has CDR1 MNHEY and CDR2 SMNVEV (reference sequence). The CDR3 bases are TGTGCCAGCAGGGGGGGGAGGCGGGGTAATGAAAAACTGTTTTTT. It yields the protein CASRGGRRGNEKLFF.

The chain joins TRBV2 to TRBJ2-3; D call uncertain. The germline gives CDR1 SNHLY, CDR2 FYNNEI. This CDR3 is built from 15 residues. V lost 1 base, J lost 2 bases, and 10 bases lay in between. The CDR3 here is CASSEGVWDTDTQYF. For the CDR3, the DNA is TGTGCCAGCAGTGAAGGGGTATGGGACACAGATACGCAGTATTTT.

CDR3: CASADRGGGDEQFF. The DNA of the CDR3 is TGTGCCAGCGCGGACAGGGGGGGCGGGGATGAGCAGTTCTTC. The chain links TRBV11-3 to TRBJ2-1, with 10 bases fitting TRBD1. CDR1 and CDR2 (germline): SGHNT, YENEEA. Trimming at V came to 8 bases and at J to 8 bases, leaving 9 bases not matched to a gene. This CDR3 has 14 residues.

The V call is TRBV14, the J call TRBJ1-4; D not certain. The ends were cut back, 1 base at V and 4 bases at J, with 10 bases in the middle. Germline loops: CDR1 SGHDN, CDR2 FVKESK. The CDR3 runs to 15 residues. The CDR3, as DNA: TGTGCCAGCAGCCAAGGAGAAAAGATTAATGAAAAACTGTTTTTT. Translated: CASSQGEKINEKLFF.

V usage is TRBV27 and J usage is TRBJ2-5; D is ambiguous. The CDR3 runs 14 residues. Trimming took off 0 bases at V and 1 base at J, with 6 bases between the two ends. Germline CDR1 reads MNHEY; CDR2 reads SMNVEV (reference sequence). The CDR3 nucleotides read TGTGCCAGCAGTTTATCCGCGGCCCAAGAGACCCAGTACTTC. This sequence encodes CASSLSAAQETQYF.

The V and J genes are TRBV2 and TRBJ2-2; D is perhaps TRBD2 (6 bases). The V end was cut by 3 bases, the J end by 3 bases, with 20 bases between. The germline V gene has CDR1 SNHLY and CDR2 FYNNEI. This CDR3 contains 18 residues. The CDR3 DNA is TGTGCCAGCAGTGACGGGAGTTCGTGGCAAGCGGACACCGGGGAGCTGTTTTTT. It specifies CASSDGSSWQADTGELFF.

The V call is TRBV18, the J call TRBJ2-7; TRBD2 aligns across 11 bases. The germline gives CDR1 KGHSH, CDR2 LQKENI. The J segment lost 5 bases and the V segment lost 0 bases, leaving 6 bases of the junction unmatched. CDR3 length equals 16 residues. In nucleotides, the CDR3 is TGTGCCAGCTCACCACCTAAGGGACTAGCGGAGAACGAGCAGTACTTC. Translation: CASSPPKGLAENEQYF.

The V and J genes are TRBV4-1 and TRBJ2-7; weak D call: TRBD2 (6 bases). The V gene lost 0 bases and the J gene lost 0 bases, with 15 bases spanning the gap. CDR3 length equals 17 residues. The germline V gene encodes CDR1 MGHRA and CDR2 YSYEKL. CDR3 coding DNA: TGCGCCAGCAGCCAAGATCCGGGCGGGGTCAGCTCCTACGAGCAGTACTTC. Amino acids: CASSQDPGGVSSYEQYF.

The V gene is TRBV18, the J gene TRBJ1-2, with TRBD1 matching 9 bases. This CDR3 is 14 amino acids long. With V trimmed by 3 bases and J by 13 bases, 12 bases remained unmatched. Germline V gene lookup returns CDR1 KGHSH and CDR2 LQKENI. The CDR3 DNA reads TGTGCCAGCTCACCCCGGGACAGGGAGGAAGGTGGCACCTTC. Translated: CASSPRDREEGGTF.

The chain employs TRBV10-1 and TRBJ1-4, with D tentatively TRBD1 (6 bases). Trimming removed 0 bases at V and 4 bases at J, with 12 bases between. In germline, CDR1 is WNHNN, CDR2 SYGVQD (reference sequence). This CDR3 has 16 residues. The CDR3 region has the DNA TGCGCCAGCAGTGAGTCAAGCAGGGGATTTAATGAAAAACTGTTTTTT. Translated, it gives CASSESSRGFNEKLFF.

V usage is TRBV5-5 and J usage is TRBJ1-3; D may be TRBD1 (5 bases). The CDR3 has 17 residues. The ends were cut back, 2 bases at V and 0 bases at J, with 15 bases in the middle. Germline-derived CDR1 and CDR2 are SGHKS and YYEKEE (reference sequence). The CDR3 reads CASSFKPDSHSGNTIYF. CDR3 in DNA: TGTGCCAGCAGCTTTAAACCCGACAGCCACTCTGGAAACACCATATATTTT.

This clone was counted only a few times. J is TRBJ1-1 and V is TRBV14, with D unclear. This CDR3 contains 16 residues. Trimming shortened V by 0 bases and J by 2 bases, and 13 bases separated the two germline ends. CDR1 is SGHDN and CDR2 is FVKESK in the germline V gene. This CDR3 reads CASSQDHGEVNTEAFF. The CDR3 DNA reads as TGTGCCAGCAGCCAAGATCATGGGGAGGTAAACACTGAAGCTTTCTTT.

In DNA, the CDR3 is TGTGCCAGCAGCGTAGAGCCTATATCAGATACGCAGTATTTT. Residues: CASSVEPISDTQYF. The chain employs TRBV9 and TRBJ2-3; D not certain. In germline, CDR1 is SGDLS, CDR2 YYNGEE. V was pared by 0 bases and J by 4 bases, with 9 bases between. The length of the CDR3 is 14 residues.

The chain employs TRBV5-1 and TRBJ1-1; perhaps TRBD1 as D (5 bases). CDR3 length: 14 residues. Germline V gene lookup returns CDR1 SGHRS and CDR2 YFSETQ. Trimming shortened V by 1 base and J by 0 bases, and 7 bases separated the two germline ends. The CDR3 DNA reads as TGCGCCAGCAGCTTGCCAGGGATGAACACTGAAGCTTTCTTT. As protein: CASSLPGMNTEAFF.

The V call is TRBV2, the J call TRBJ1-2; D unclear. Germline assignment: CDR1 SNHLY and CDR2 FYNNEI. V was shortened by 5 bases and J by 4 bases, with 11 bases between the two germline ends. This CDR3 is built from 13 residues. The CDR3: CASSLVESYGYTF. The CDR3 DNA sequence: TGTGCCAGCAGTCTTGTGGAGTCCTATGGCTACACCTTC.

The chain carries TRBV18 and TRBJ1-2; 9 nucleotides line up with TRBD1. CDR3 size: 14 residues. The V gene's germline CDR1 is KGHSH and CDR2 LQKENI. V trimming: 4 bases; J trimming: 4 bases; junction bases outside the gene matches: 4. CDR3 sequence: CASSRTGERYGYTF. The CDR3 DNA follows: TGTGCCAGCTCACGGACAGGGGAACGCTATGGCTACACCTTC.

This chain uses TRBV14 with TRBJ1-1, with D possibly matching TRBD1 (6 bases). The germline gives CDR1 SGHDN, CDR2 FVKESK. CDR3 size: 14 residues. V lost 2 bases and J lost 5, with 12 bases in between. For the CDR3, the DNA is TGTGCCAGCAGCCAACAAGGGGGTCGAACTGAAGCTTTCTTT. Its protein product is CASSQQGGRTEAFF.

The chain is built from TRBV30 and TRBJ2-1; 9 bases are a match to TRBD2. With 1 base clipped from V and 2 bases from J, the junction kept 9 bases outside the gene matches. CDR3 size: 17 residues. Germline V gene data show CDR1 as GTSNPN and CDR2 as SVGIG (reference sequence). The CDR3 nucleotides are TGTGCCTGGAGTGCCCCCCTGCGGGAGGGCCCCTACAATGAGCAGTTCTTC. Its protein is CAWSAPLREGPYNEQFF.

V and J are TRBV5-1 and TRBJ1-2; TRBD1 is a possible D gene (5 bases). This CDR3 has 16 residues. Germline lookup yields CDR1 SGHRS and CDR2 YFSETQ. V shed 1 base and J shed 8 bases, with 21 bases lying between them. The CDR3 spells CASSLRVPGGGGGYTF. The CDR3 DNA reads as TGCGCCAGCAGCTTGCGGGTTCCTGGGGGTGGAGGAGGCTACACCTTC.

This sequence joins TRBV18 and TRBJ1-4; perhaps TRBD1 as D (6 bases). V shed 2 bases and J shed 7 bases, with 11 bases lying between them. The CDR3 length is 14 residues. Germline assignment: CDR1 KGHSH and CDR2 LQKENI. CDR3 bases: TGTGCCAGCTCACCATCGTCAGGGGCTGAAAAACTGTTTTTT. Its translation: CASSPSSGAEKLFF. Combining the CDR3 with reference TRBV18 and TRBJ1-4 gives the whole variable domain NAGVMQNPRHLVRRRGQEARLRCSPMKGHSHVYWYRQLPEEGLKFMVYLQKENIIDESGMPKERFSAEFPKEGPSILRIQQVVRGDSAAYFCASSPSSGAEKLFFGSGTQLSVL.

The CDR3 nucleotides are TGTGCCAGCAATGGGGGGACGGGCGGGGAGCTGTTTTTT. It encodes CASNGGTGGELFF. The chain joins TRBV6-6 to TRBJ2-2; weak D call: TRBD2 (6 bases). This CDR3 is 13 amino acids long. V lost 7 bases, J lost 7 bases, and 13 bases lay in between. Germline-derived CDR1 and CDR2 are MNHNY and SVGAGI (reference sequence).

In its sample, this clone was seen once. The chain is built from TRBV2 and TRBJ1-4, with a possible D match to TRBD1 (5 bases). CDR3 size: 15 residues. Trimming removed 8 bases from V and 5 bases from J, with 18 bases in between. Germline CDR1 reads SNHLY; CDR2 reads FYNNEI. In DNA form, the CDR3 reads TGTGCCAGCGTGGTGTCGGGGAGGGGAAATGAAAAACTGTTTTTT. Translated: CASVVSGRGNEKLFF.

CDR3 nucleotides: TGTGCCAGTAGTATCGCAGGGCACCACACTGAAGCTTTCTTT. It translates to CASSIAGHHTEAFF. The chain uses TRBV19 and TRBJ1-1; TRBD1 is a possible D gene (5 bases). The V end was cut by 3 bases, the J end by 3 bases, with 11 bases between. Germline-derived CDR1 and CDR2 are LNHDA and SQIVND (reference sequence). This CDR3 is 14 amino acids long.